This T cell receptor beta chain was sequenced for a study of blood T cell repertoires in COVID-19. This CDR3 spans 18 amino acids. The germline CDR1 and CDR2 sequences are LNHDA and SQIVND (reference sequence). V shed 7 bases, J shed 1 base, and the junction held 12 bases outside the gene matches. A COVID-19 case had been met by exposed participants during the 2 weeks before study entry. Assay: immunoSEQ multiplex PCR; the TCRdb copy retains only in-frame clones and omits some. The sample consists of 250,000 to 300,000 clones, about 88% of them appearing once. This sequence joins TRBV19 and TRBJ1-5; TRBD1 matches 11 bases. Material: PBMCs or T cells enriched from blood (not recorded which). The sequence came from a woman in her forties or fifties who had been exposed to COVID-19. CDR3 nucleotides: TGTGCCAGTAACGGAAGGACAGGGGGCTTTGGGAGCAATCAGCCCCAGCATTTT. Protein sequence: CASNGRTGGFGSNQPQHF.